The next 3 T cell receptor beta chains were all read from a single sample in a study of blood T cell repertoires in COVID-19 (TCRdb year 2020). Libraries came from the immunoSEQ multiplex PCR assay. TCRdb took this table from immuneACCESS and kept in-frame rearrangements with V and J called. Such tables lack part of the clones; where checked against another copy, unresolved V genes explain under half of the gap, and the rest is unexplained. In this sample the table shows under 250,000 clones, about 89% of which occur a single time. 1.5% to 2% of the sample is in the top ten clones. Sequenced material: peripheral blood. Source of these receptors: an older woman who had recovered from COVID-19.

J is TRBJ1-2 and V is TRBV7-3; 11 bases map to TRBD1. Germline trimming cut 3 bases from V and 8 bases from J; bases unmatched to any gene: 2. This CDR3 has 13 residues. Looked up from germline, CDR1 is SGHTA and CDR2 is FQGTGA. The CDR3 DNA is TGTGCCAGCAGCTTGGACAGGGGGCTGGGCTACACCTTC. Translation gives CASSLDRGLGYTF. The whole variable domain, remainder taken from reference TRBV7-3 and TRBJ1-2, is GAGVSQTPSNKVTEKGKYVELRCDPISGHTALYWYRQSLGQGPEFLIYFQGTGAADDSGLPNDRFFAVRPEGSVSTLKIQRTERGDSAVYLCASSLDRGLGYTFGSGTRLTVV.

V gene TRBV5-5 combines with J gene TRBJ2-1; maybe TRBD2 (6 bases). Trimming took 5 bases from V and 8 from J, leaving 11 bases between them. The germline V gene encodes CDR1 SGHKS and CDR2 YYEKEE (reference sequence). The CDR3 has 12 residues. For the CDR3, the DNA is TGTGCCAGCAGGGAGGGATTCGATGAGCAGTTCTTC. Protein product: CASREGFDEQFF.

This clone was detected only a few times. This chain joins TRBV12-3 or TRBV12-4 and TRBJ1-2; D call uncertain. V dropped 5 bases and J dropped 2 bases, with 6 bases sitting between them. The CDR3 is made up of 12 amino acids. DNA of the CDR3: TGTGCCAGCAGTACAGACAACTATGGCTACACCTTC. This codes for CASSTDNYGYTF.